These 4 T cell receptor beta chains came from one sample sequenced in a study of tumor-infiltrating lymphocytes in primary liver carcinoma. Co-extraction of RNA and DNA was performed on roughly 20-34 mg of unsorted bulk tissue. Production of TCR beta cDNA used around 500 ng total RNA together with a constant-region primer. The TCR beta library was amplified through three nested multiplex PCR rounds in a modified ARM-PCR procedure. Both of the initial two PCR rounds ran for about 9 cycles and employed TRBV1-TRBV30 forward primers alongside a C-beta reverse primer. TCRdb re-called the multiplex PCR reads with MiXCR, one entry per CDR3 protein. The sample holds around 100,000 distinct CDR3 sequences, around 71% seen once. Sequenced sample: liver tumor tissue from sampling region 2. Subset of the sample: tumor region T2, inferior pole. Source of these receptors: an older woman with primary liver carcinoma and hepatitis B virus infection.

As concerns this clonotype: A much larger clone differs by one base, so this may be a read error. The chain carries TRBV12-3 or TRBV12-4 and TRBJ1-2, with 8 bases identical to TRBD1. The CDR3 spans 16 residues. The CDR3 region is CVSRAVRTGSAYGYTF. The CDR3 region has the DNA TGTGTCAGCAGGGCCGTTAGGACAGGGAGCGCCTATGGCTACACCTTC.

With respect to this clonotype: One end of the junction does not line up with germline, which may come from a read error. The chain has TRBV18 and TRBJ1-2; D is unclear. The CDR3 extends over 13 amino acids. Per germline, CDR1 KGHSH and CDR2 LQKENI. Written as DNA, the CDR3 is TGTGTCAGCTCACCCGGGAGCCGGAGCGGCTACACCTTC. It codes for CVSSPGSRSGYTF.

This clonotype was picked up many times. The chain combines TRBV29-1 with TRBJ1-5; 8 bases fit TRBD1. The CDR3 is 13 residues long. V shed 4 bases and J 4 bases; nucleotides not matched to a gene: 3. Germline CDR1 is SQVTM and CDR2 is ANQGSEA. This chain's CDR3 is CSVGTGLNQPQHF. The CDR3 nucleotides are TGCAGCGTTGGGACAGGGCTGAATCAGCCCCAGCATTTT.

As for this clonotype: At one of its ends the junction is not consistent with the germline gene, which may arise from a read error. The rearrangement links TRBV12-3 or TRBV12-4 to TRBJ2-1; D ambiguous. The CDR3 totals 14 residues. The CDR3 DNA is TGTACCAGCAGTTTAGACCGCTACAACGGTGAGCACTTCTTC. Amino acids: CTSSLDRYNGEHFF.